This TCR beta chain originates from a study of regulatory T cells in long-lasting Graves disease. The time point is: newly diagnosed GD, antithyroid drugs for less than 3 months. Following extraction of RNA from PBMCs, that RNA was used to make the TCR library. According to the study, TCR beta libraries were built with iRepertoire HTBI primers and CDR3-region Arm-PCR. TCRdb re-analysed the multiplex PCR reads in MiXCR, keeping a single row per CDR3 protein. The sample records some 500,000 distinct CDR3 sequences, about 16% being singletons. Germline lookup yields CDR1 MNHEY and CDR2 SMNVEV (reference sequence). This CDR3 is 15 amino acids long. V was shortened by 2 bases and J by 6 bases, with 17 bases between the two germline ends. This clonotype was detected many times. These data also formed part of another study, on T cells in Graves' hyperthyroidism and ophthalmopathy. That publication notes: During a first-round RT-PCR of the TCR CDR3, the HTBI primer set was used.

This receptor was taken from a middle-aged woman with Graves disease. This chain joins TRBV27 and TRBJ2-7; a possible D gene is TRBD2 (6 bases). This sample comprised peripheral blood mononuclear cells (PBMCs), obtained at new diagnosis, from a patient treated with antithyroid drugs. CDR3 nucleotide sequence: TGTGCCAGCAGTTTAGCGGGACCCCACCCCTCCGAGCAGTACTTC. Translation: CASSLAGPHPSEQYF.